Presented here are 27 T cell receptor beta chains from one specimen sequenced in a study of blood T cells in healthy people across ages. A J-beta primer mix and a sample-barcoded 5' primer were used in a second PCR of about 7 to 12 cycles. TCRdb used MiXCR to reprocess the 5' RACE reads, holding one entry per CDR3 protein. In the table there are about 1.8 million distinct CDR3 sequences, 49% of which are singletons. Sample: blood. The source of these receptors is a woman aged 40 to 50 in good health.

As for this clonotype: Compared with germline, one end of the junction differs, possibly owing to a read error. The V gene is TRBV6-1, the J gene TRBJ2-3; D might be TRBD2 (5 bases). Per the germline V gene, CDR1 is MNHNS and CDR2 is SASEGT. This CDR3 has 17 residues. The CDR3 loop is CACRPDLALSITDTQYF. CDR3 coding DNA: TGTGCCTGCAGGCCGGACTTAGCGCTTTCCATCACAGATACGCAGTATTTT.

This chain joins TRBV7-9 and TRBJ2-7; possible D gene TRBD2, 7 bases. Germline lookup yields CDR1 SEHNR and CDR2 FQNEAQ (reference sequence). The CDR3 sequence is 12 residues long. Between the trimmed V and J ends, which lost 8 bases and 4 bases, there was a span of 12 bases. CDR3 nucleotides: TGTGCCAGCGGAGGGGGGGCTTACGAGCAGTACTTC. Its protein product is CASGGGAYEQYF.

The chain couples TRBV7-9 to TRBJ2-4; 7 nucleotides align to TRBD2. V lost 4 bases and J lost 0; bases outside the gene matches: 6. The CDR3 runs to 16 residues. Germline CDR1 is SEHNR and CDR2 is FQNEAQ (reference sequence). CDR3 region: CASSWGGSLAKNIQYF. The CDR3 DNA is TGTGCCAGCAGCTGGGGGGGGTCCTTAGCCAAAAACATTCAGTACTTC.

This clonotype was counted between two and nine times. This CDR3 is CASSLKGGSGGLNYGYTF. In DNA, the CDR3 is TGTGCCAGCAGTTTAAAGGGGGGAAGCGGGGGGCTCAACTATGGCTACACCTTC. The rearrangement links TRBV28 to TRBJ1-2; D is possibly TRBD1 (6 bases). The V end was cut by 2 bases, the J end by 2 bases, with 21 bases between. The germline V gene has CDR1 MDHEN and CDR2 SYDVKM. The CDR3 is 18 amino acids.

The CDR3 DNA sequence: TGCAGTGCGGGACTGGGTAACTACAATGAGCAGTTCTTC. As protein: CSAGLGNYNEQFF. This rearrangement joins TRBV20-1 to TRBJ2-1, with D possibly being TRBD2 (6 bases). V was cut by 6 bases and J by 3 bases, with 12 bases left in between. Looked up from germline, CDR1 is DFQATT and CDR2 is SNEGSKA (reference sequence). CDR3 length: 13 residues.

In the case of this clonotype: Mismatch with germline at one junction end may stem from a read error. CDR3 in amino acids: CASSVGRQVTQYF. CDR3 nucleotide sequence: TGTGCCAGCAGCGTAGGACGGCAAGTGACCCAGTACTTC. This chain connects TRBV7-2 to TRBJ2-5; no reliable D call. This CDR3 spans 13 amino acids. The germline V gene has CDR1 SGHTA and CDR2 FQGNSA. Using reference TRBV7-2 and TRBJ2-5 for the parts outside the CDR3, the full variable domain is GAGVSQSPSNKVTEKGKDVELRCDPISGHTALYWYRQSLGQGLEFLIYFQGNSAPDKSGLPSDRFSAERTGGSVSTLTIQRTQQEDSAVYLCASSVGRQVTQYFGPGTRLLVL.

The chain is built from TRBV20-1 and TRBJ1-2; D is undetermined. CDR1 DFQATT and CDR2 SNEGSKA come from the germline V gene (reference sequence). V was clipped by 1 base and J by 4 bases, with 10 bases between them. This CDR3 comprises 13 residues. CDR3 loop: CSARGPGTYGYTF. The CDR3 DNA is TGCAGTGCTAGAGGCCCGGGCACCTATGGCTACACCTTC.

The chain employs TRBV7-2 and TRBJ2-3; 9 nucleotides align to TRBD2. Losses at the gene ends were 2 bases for V and 2 bases for J; bases not matched to a gene: 8. This CDR3 has 17 residues. Germline V gene lookup returns CDR1 SGHTA and CDR2 FQGNSA. CDR3 region: CASSLMASGAYTDTQYF. Written as DNA, the CDR3 is TGTGCCAGCAGCTTAATGGCTAGCGGGGCCTACACAGATACGCAGTATTTT. Variable domain in full (rest from reference TRBV7-2 and TRBJ2-3): GAGVSQSPSNKVTEKGKDVELRCDPISGHTALYWYRQSLGQGLEFLIYFQGNSAPDKSGLPSDRFSAERTGGSVSTLTIQRTQQEDSAVYLCASSLMASGAYTDTQYFGPGTRLTVL.

The V call is TRBV6-2 or TRBV6-3, the J call TRBJ2-3, with TRBD1 matching over 9 bases. CDR1 is MNHEY and CDR2 is SVGEGT in the germline V gene. Trimming cost V 6 bases and J 6 bases; bases outside gene matches: 7. The CDR3 has 14 amino acids. The CDR3, as DNA: TGTGCCAGCAGGCTGACAGGGGGAATGGATACGCAGTATTTT. It yields the protein CASRLTGGMDTQYF.

Note on this clonotype: The conserved phenylalanine or tryptophan normally closing the CDR3 is absent here, so this likely arose from a read error. The chain uses TRBV5-1 and TRBJ2-1; TRBD2 matches at 10 bases. The CDR3 contains 17 residues. Trimming cost V 2 bases and J 8 bases; bases outside gene matches: 13. Per germline, CDR1 SGHRS and CDR2 YFSETQ. DNA of the CDR3: TGCGCCAGCAGCTTCAATAGCGGGGGGTTAATTATTGATGAGCAGTTCTTA. Its translation is CASSFNSGGLIIDEQFL.

This chain connects TRBV5-1 to TRBJ2-7; 7 bases fit TRBD1. The DNA end favors TRBJ2-5, so the J call may be wrong. Germline values: CDR1 SGHRS, CDR2 YFSETQ. The CDR3 totals 14 residues. CDR3 sequence reads: CASSQGGPGETQYF. DNA of the CDR3: TGCGCCAGCAGCCAAGGGGGCCCCGGAGAGACCCAGTACTTC.

This clonotype occurred a few times. The chain joins TRBV15 to TRBJ1-6, with D perhaps matching TRBD1 (6 bases). V lost 6 bases and J lost 3, with 9 bases in between. CDR1 is LNHNV, CDR2 YYDKDF, per germline (reference sequence). CDR3 length equals 14 residues. The CDR3 bases are TGTGCCACCAGTGAGGGGGACTATAATTCACCCCTCCACTTT. It codes for CATSEGDYNSPLHF.

Note on this clonotype: At one end, the junction sequence differs from germline, possibly due to a read error. The chain has TRBV5-1 and TRBJ2-1; D perhaps matches TRBD2 (7 bases). This CDR3 is built from 16 residues. Germline values: CDR1 SGHRS, CDR2 YFSETQ. Written as DNA, the CDR3 is TGCGCCAACAGCTTGATACTGGGGGGGCTCGGCAATGAGCAGTTCTTC. Translation: CANSLILGGLGNEQFF.

This clonotype appeared a few times. V gene TRBV9 combines with J gene TRBJ2-1; 9 bases are shared with TRBD1. Unmatched junction bases numbered 7, after V lost 0 bases and J lost 12 bases. CDR3 length: 14 amino acids. Germline CDR1 SGDLS, CDR2 YYNGEE. The DNA for the CDR3 is TGTGCCAGCAGCGTAGGGGGAGGGACAGGGAGGCAGTTCTTC. It is translated as CASSVGGGTGRQFF.

This clonotype was detected only a few times. The chain recombines TRBV20-1 with TRBJ2-1, with no clear D. V lost 4 bases, J lost 10 bases, and 2 bases lay in between. CDR3 size: 8 residues. Germline CDR1 reads DFQATT; CDR2 reads SNEGSKA (reference sequence). The CDR3 spells CSAMEQFF. For the CDR3, the DNA is TGCAGTGCTATGGAGCAGTTCTTC.

This clonotype came up many times. The rearrangement links TRBV29-1 to TRBJ2-3, with 7 nucleotides matching TRBD2. Germline CDR1 reads SQVTM; CDR2 reads ANQGSEA. Losses at the gene ends were 5 bases for V and 3 bases for J; bases not matched to a gene: 5. The CDR3 spans 13 residues. The CDR3 DNA is TGCAGCGTTTCCGCGGGGGTAACAGATACGCAGTATTTT. Translated, it gives CSVSAGVTDTQYF.

The chain uses TRBV9 and TRBJ2-3, with TRBD1 matching over 8 bases. Germline loops: CDR1 SGDLS, CDR2 YYNGEE. The CDR3 is 17 amino acids. J was trimmed by 2 bases and V by 3 bases; bases with no gene match: 11. CDR3 sequence reads: CASSARTGTSLTDTQYF. The CDR3 DNA sequence: TGTGCCAGCAGCGCCCGGACAGGGACTTCCCTCACAGATACGCAGTATTTT.

This clonotype was counted a few times. The V call is TRBV5-1, the J call TRBJ1-2; TRBD1 might be the D (6 bases). V was cut by 4 bases and J by 6 bases, with 16 bases left in between. The CDR3 has 14 residues. The V gene's germline CDR1 is SGHRS and CDR2 YFSETQ. This CDR3 reads CASSKEGGFDGYTF. Here the CDR3 DNA reads TGCGCCAGCAGCAAGGAGGGGGGCTTCGATGGCTACACCTTC.

This rearrangement joins TRBV20-1 to TRBJ2-5; D not resolved. Germline CDR1 DFQATT, CDR2 SNEGSKA (reference sequence). V lost 5 bases to trimming and J lost 5 bases, with 15 bases between them. The CDR3 is 13 amino acids. This CDR3 reads CSAPLRNGETQYF. CDR3 bases: TGCAGTGCTCCTTTGAGAAATGGGGAGACCCAGTACTTC.

V is TRBV24-1 and J is TRBJ2-3, with D possibly called TRBD1 or TRBD2 (6 bases each). Germline V gene sequence: CDR1 KGHDR, CDR2 SFDVKD. The CDR3 extends over 16 amino acids. Between the trimmed V and J ends, which lost 11 bases and 6 bases, there was a span of 26 bases. CDR3 nucleotide sequence: TGTGCCAAGAAGGGAGCTCGGGGGCGCCTTTTTGATACGCAGTATTTT. Protein: CAKKGARGRLFDTQYF.

For the CDR3, the DNA is TGTGCCAGCAGCCAGCGGGGGGCAGTCAATCAGCCCCAGCATTTT. Translating it yields CASSQRGAVNQPQHF. The genes are TRBV7-2 and TRBJ1-5; D may be TRBD1 (6 bases). Trimming left V 5 bases short and J 3 bases short, with 14 bases between. Germline V CDR1 and CDR2: SGHTA, FQGNSA. The CDR3 loop spans 15 amino acids. Filled out from reference TRBV7-2 and TRBJ1-5, the complete variable domain reads GAGVSQSPSNKVTEKGKDVELRCDPISGHTALYWYRQSLGQGLEFLIYFQGNSAPDKSGLPSDRFSAERTGGSVSTLTIQRTQQEDSAVYLCASSQRGAVNQPQHFGDGTRLSIL.

A few counts support this clonotype. V and J are TRBV6-2 or TRBV6-3 and TRBJ2-5; perhaps TRBD1 as D (8 bases). Germline CDR1 reads MNHEY; CDR2 reads SVGEGT. This CDR3 has 17 residues. Trimming removed 0 bases at V and 2 bases at J, with 16 bases between. CDR3 amino acids: CASSYSQRDRRQETQYF. CDR3 nucleotides: TGTGCCAGCAGTTACTCACAGCGGGACAGGAGGCAAGAGACCCAGTACTTC.

This clonotype appeared a single time. It may be a read error: a sequence one base away is much more abundant. The chain carries TRBV27 and TRBJ2-7, with D possibly TRBD2 on 6 matching bases. CDR3 length: 14 residues. V lost 5 bases, J lost 3 bases, and 14 bases lay in between. Germline-derived CDR1 and CDR2 are MNHEY and SMNVEV (reference sequence). CDR3 sequence: CASSPRPAGYEQYF. Written as DNA, the CDR3 is TGTGCCAGCAGTCCACGACCAGCGGGCTACGAGCAGTACTTC.

In its sample, this clonotype was seen a few times. The V gene is TRBV28, the J gene TRBJ2-5; TRBD2 is a possible D gene (5 bases). This CDR3 has 14 residues. Germline V gene data show CDR1 as MDHEN and CDR2 as SYDVKM. V was shortened by 4 bases and J by 11 bases, with 20 bases between the two germline ends. This CDR3 reads CASSSSTRRWEQYF. CDR3 in DNA: TGTGCCAGCAGTTCCTCTACGAGAAGGTGGGAGCAGTACTTC.

The chain carries TRBV29-1 and TRBJ2-4; D tentatively reads TRBD1 or TRBD2 (6 bases each). This CDR3 comprises 16 residues. Trimming took 5 bases from V and 1 from J, leaving 18 bases between them. Germline values: CDR1 SQVTM, CDR2 ANQGSEA. The CDR3 sequence: CSVSRGDQMAKNIQYF. CDR3 coding DNA: TGCAGCGTTTCTAGGGGGGACCAGATGGCCAAAAACATTCAGTACTTC.

The V and J genes are TRBV9 and TRBJ1-2; D is uncertain. The CDR3 runs 14 residues. Deletions cut 0 bases from V and 7 bases from J, with 13 bases between. Germline CDR1 SGDLS, CDR2 YYNGEE. DNA of the CDR3: TGTGCCAGCAGCGTAGACGGCAAGCCTTCTGGCTACACCTTC. Translated: CASSVDGKPSGYTF.

V gene TRBV6-5 combines with J gene TRBJ2-5, with D possibly matching TRBD2 (6 bases). Germline CDR1 MNHEY, CDR2 SVGAGI. Trimming took off 2 bases at V and 3 bases at J, with 13 bases between the two ends. The CDR3 runs to 15 residues. CDR3 region: CASSYNGLREETQYF. The CDR3 DNA reads TGTGCCAGCAGTTACAACGGACTACGCGAAGAGACCCAGTACTTC.